The 27 T cell receptor beta chains below come from one sample, sequenced in a study of CD8 T cells in ankylosing spondylitis. No antigen is known for these receptors. TCRdb recomputed calls from the 5' RACE reads with MiXCR, one row per CDR3 protein. This table has approximately 400,000 distinct CDR3 sequences, under 20% appearing once. The study's findings and limits: For ankylosing spondylitis blood, a TCR beta motif of 7 or 8 highly homologous variants appeared characteristic.

The sequencing sample was made of blood, either unsorted or a sorted T cell fraction (not recorded which). The receptors come from a male donor with ankylosing spondylitis.

This rearrangement joins TRBV5-8 to TRBJ1-1, with D possibly TRBD1 on 5 matching bases. V shed 0 bases and J shed 1 base, with 10 bases lying between them. The CDR3 has 15 residues. CDR1 is SGHTS, CDR2 YDEGEE, per germline. In DNA form, the CDR3 reads TGTGCCAGCAGCTTGGAAGGGGTTAGGAACACTGAAGCTTTCTTT. Protein product: CASSLEGVRNTEAFF.

This clonotype was seen a handful of times. The V and J genes are TRBV5-1 and TRBJ2-5, with a weak D call TRBD1 (5 bases). Per the germline V gene, CDR1 is SGHRS and CDR2 is YFSETQ. V lost 0 bases and J 2 bases, leaving 8 bases between the germline ends. This CDR3 region has 14 residues. The CDR3 region is CASSLDRTQETQYF. The CDR3 DNA reads TGCGCCAGCAGCTTGGACAGGACACAAGAGACCCAGTACTTC.

In this sample, this clonotype turned up a few times. The rearrangement links TRBV20-1 to TRBJ2-7; the D gene is possibly TRBD2 (5 bases). Germline values: CDR1 DFQATT, CDR2 SNEGSKA (reference sequence). The CDR3 extends over 14 amino acids. Trimming removed 6 bases from V and 0 bases from J, with 15 bases in between. CDR3: CSAASPGFSYEQYF. CDR3 in DNA: TGCAGTGCCGCCTCCCCGGGGTTCTCCTACGAGCAGTACTTC.

V usage is TRBV4-1 and J usage is TRBJ2-7; TRBD2 agrees at 8 bases. This CDR3 region has 16 residues. Trimming cost V 1 base and J 0 bases; bases outside gene matches: 5. The V gene's germline CDR1 is MGHRA and CDR2 YSYEKL. In DNA form, the CDR3 reads TGCGCCAGCAGCCAAGGGGCGGGGGGTAGCTCCTACGAGCAGTACTTC. Translation gives CASSQGAGGSSYEQYF.

In its sample, this clonotype was seen a few times. The chain employs TRBV5-1 and TRBJ2-2; 8 positions agree with TRBD2. The trim removed 3 bases at V and 1 base at J, leaving 8 bases unmatched. The CDR3 consists of 17 residues. CDR1 SGHRS and CDR2 YFSETQ come from the germline V gene. The CDR3 region is CASSSRPGTRNTGELFF. As DNA, the CDR3 is TGCGCCAGCAGCTCCCGTCCCGGGACTAGGAACACCGGGGAGCTGTTTTTT.

The chain joins TRBV2 to TRBJ2-1; 7 bases match TRBD2. CDR3 length equals 14 residues. In germline, CDR1 is SNHLY, CDR2 FYNNEI. V trimming: 1 base; J trimming: 9 bases; junction bases outside the gene matches: 6. The CDR3 DNA reads as TGTGCCAGCAGTGAAGGGGGGACTATCGGTGAGCAGTTCTTC. It encodes CASSEGGTIGEQFF.

The chain combines TRBV6-5 with TRBJ1-2; the match to TRBD1 covers 11 bases. The CDR3 runs 15 residues. V trimming: 4 bases; J trimming: 3 bases; junction bases outside the gene matches: 4. CDR1 is MNHEY, CDR2 SVGAGI, per germline. The CDR3 DNA follows: TGTGCCAGCAGTTCCGGGACAGGGGGGTACTATGGCTACACCTTC. It encodes CASSSGTGGYYGYTF.

This clonotype was counted between two and nine times. The genes are TRBV5-1 and TRBJ2-7; 13 bases map to TRBD2. The CDR3 covers 15 residues. Germline V CDR1 and CDR2: SGHRS, YFSETQ. Trimming removed 4 bases from V and 2 bases from J; junction bases left unmatched: 3. The CDR3 DNA is TGCGCCAGCAGCACAGGGACTAGCGGGGCCTACGAGCAGTACTTC. Protein: CASSTGTSGAYEQYF.

This chain links TRBV28 with TRBJ2-7, with D possibly being TRBD2 (6 bases). Germline loops: CDR1 MDHEN, CDR2 SYDVKM. The CDR3 contains 15 residues. Trimming took 6 bases from V and 0 from J, leaving 15 bases between them. CDR3 sequence reads: CASSSNWRDSYEQYF. CDR3 nucleotides: TGTGCCAGCAGCTCAAACTGGAGGGACTCCTACGAGCAGTACTTC. Together with reference TRBV28 and TRBJ2-7, the CDR3 gives the full variable domain: DVKVTQSSRYLVKRTGEKVFLECVQDMDHENMFWYRQDPGLGLRLIYFSYDVKMKEKGDIPEGYSVSREKKERFSLILESASTNQTSMYLCASSSNWRDSYEQYFGPGTRLTVT.

This clonotype was detected a few times. The chain carries TRBV29-1 and TRBJ1-6, with D maybe TRBD1 (6 bases). CDR1 is SQVTM, CDR2 ANQGSEA, per germline. The CDR3 is 13 residues long. V was trimmed by 7 bases and J by 7 bases, leaving 14 bases between them. The CDR3 protein is CSARGDGNSPLHF. As DNA, the CDR3 is TGCAGCGCCAGGGGAGATGGGAATTCACCCCTCCACTTT.

In this sample, this clonotype turned up a few times. The chain links TRBV25-1 to TRBJ2-1; TRBD2 matches 11 bases. The CDR3 length is 14 residues. The junction had 3 bases not matched to a gene; V was cut back by 4 bases and J by 7 bases. Germline values: CDR1 MGHDK, CDR2 SYGVNS. This CDR3 is CASSGWTSGNEQFF. The CDR3 nucleotides are TGTGCCAGCAGTGGATGGACTAGCGGGAATGAGCAGTTCTTC.

This rearrangement joins TRBV20-1 to TRBJ1-5; 9 bases match TRBD1. Germline CDR1 DFQATT, CDR2 SNEGSKA (reference sequence). V shed 1 base and J 2 bases; nucleotides not matched to a gene: 3. The CDR3 totals 15 residues. The CDR3 loop is CSARGGDRGNQPQHF. The CDR3 region has the DNA TGCAGTGCTAGAGGAGGGGACAGGGGCAATCAGCCCCAGCATTTT.

This clonotype was counted only a few times. The chain couples TRBV7-2 to TRBJ2-3; 10 bases align to TRBD2. The CDR3 sequence is 16 residues long. V lost 4 bases and J lost 5; bases outside the gene matches: 9. Germline CDR1 is SGHTA and CDR2 is FQGNSA. Written as DNA, the CDR3 is TGTGCCAGCAGCTCAATGGGAGCGGGGGGGCGAGATACGCAGTATTTT. Translation gives CASSSMGAGGRDTQYF.

DNA of the CDR3: TGCAGTGTTCTCCGCAGGGGGTTGGTGAACACTGAAGCTTTCTTT. Its translation: CSVLRRGLVNTEAFF. The chain carries TRBV20-1 and TRBJ1-1; TRBD1 matches at 7 bases. From germline, CDR1 is DFQATT and CDR2 SNEGSKA (reference sequence). V lost 7 bases to trimming and J lost 0 bases; unmatched junction nucleotides: 11. This CDR3 is built from 15 residues.

The chain couples TRBV7-9 to TRBJ2-6; tentatively, D is TRBD1 (6 bases). Germline V CDR1 and CDR2: SEHNR, FQNEAQ (reference sequence). V dropped 7 bases and J dropped 4 bases, with 14 bases sitting between them. This CDR3 has 15 amino acids. The CDR3 protein is CASNIQGTGANVLTF. The CDR3 coding sequence is TGTGCCAGCAACATACAGGGAACAGGGGCCAACGTCCTGACTTTC. The full variable domain, its missing parts supplied by reference TRBV7-9 and TRBJ2-6, is DTGVSQNPRHKITKRGQNVTFRCDPISEHNRLYWYRQTLGQGPEFLTYFQNEAQLEKSRLLSDRFSAERPKGSFSTLEIQRTEQGDSAMYLCASNIQGTGANVLTFGAGSRLTVL.

This clonotype was observed a handful of times. V gene TRBV5-1 combines with J gene TRBJ2-7; a weak D match, TRBD2 (6 bases). Trimming cost V 4 bases and J 1 base, with 15 bases left between them. CDR1 SGHRS and CDR2 YFSETQ come from the germline V gene. The CDR3 runs to 15 residues. CDR3 loop: CASSSTPGESYEQYF. CDR3 coding DNA: TGCGCCAGCAGCAGTACCCCGGGGGAATCCTACGAGCAGTACTTC.

This clonotype came up a few times. The chain recombines TRBV6-5 with TRBJ2-4, with 7 bases lining up with TRBD1. Germline CDR1 reads MNHEY; CDR2 reads SVGAGI. Trimming cost V 2 bases and J 6 bases; bases outside gene matches: 4. CDR3 size: 14 residues. For the CDR3, the DNA is TGTGCCAGCAGTTACGACAGGGATGTAAACATTCAGTACTTC. This encodes CASSYDRDVNIQYF.

This chain's CDR3 is CASSYSTRTKSYEQYF. DNA of the CDR3: TGTGCCAGCAGTTACTCGACCAGGACAAAGTCCTACGAGCAGTACTTC. The chain is built from TRBV6-2 or TRBV6-3 and TRBJ2-7; D perhaps matches TRBD1 (5 bases). V was shortened by 0 bases and J by 1 base, with 13 bases between the two germline ends. CDR3 size: 16 residues. CDR1 is MNHEY and CDR2 is SVGEGT in the germline V gene.

This CDR3 is CASSQDLLGGSTDTQYF. CDR3 in DNA: TGTGCCAGCAGCCAAGATCTCCTAGGCGGGAGCACAGATACGCAGTATTTT. The chain links TRBV4-2 to TRBJ2-3, with D tentatively TRBD2 (5 bases). Germline lookup yields CDR1 LGHNA and CDR2 YNFKEQ. The CDR3 sequence is 17 residues long. With 0 bases removed from V and 0 bases from J, the gap between germline ends came to 13 bases.

This clonotype has more than one count but fewer than ten. The CDR3 reads CASSLRTGSHEQYF. The DNA for the CDR3 is TGTGCCAGCAGTTTAAGGACAGGTTCGCACGAGCAGTACTTC. The chain has TRBV12-3 or TRBV12-4 and TRBJ2-7; the match to TRBD1 covers 7 bases. The CDR3 is 14 amino acids. V lost 2 bases and J lost 5; bases outside the gene matches: 6.

The V gene is TRBV3-1, the J gene TRBJ2-3; possible D gene TRBD2, 6 bases. The CDR3 has 15 residues. Germline CDR1 is LGHDT and CDR2 is YNNKEL (reference sequence). Trimming removed 2 bases from V and 2 bases from J, with 11 bases in between. CDR3 in DNA: TGTGCCAGCAGCCAAAGGCGGGGCCACACAGATACGCAGTATTTT. Translating it yields CASSQRRGHTDTQYF.

This clonotype was counted only a few times. The CDR3 DNA sequence: TGCGCCAGCAGCCAACAGGGCTTTACAGGCGAGCAGTACTTC. Its translation is CASSQQGFTGEQYF. This chain connects TRBV4-1 to TRBJ2-7; a weak D match, TRBD1 (5 bases). The V gene's germline CDR1 is MGHRA and CDR2 YSYEKL. The CDR3 runs 14 residues. V lost 2 bases and J 6 bases, leaving 14 bases between the germline ends.

The chain employs TRBV19 and TRBJ2-6; 10 nucleotides line up with TRBD1. This CDR3 is built from 19 residues. CDR1 is LNHDA, CDR2 SQIVND, per germline (reference sequence). V shed 4 bases, J shed 0 bases, and the junction held 9 bases outside the gene matches. CDR3 nucleotide sequence: TGTGCCAGTAGTACCACAGACAGGGGGCGCGGCTCTGGGGCCAACGTCCTGACTTTC. Residues: CASSTTDRGRGSGANVLTF.

The gene calls are TRBV20-1 and TRBJ1-1, with no clear D. Trimming pared 5 bases from V and 4 bases from J, leaving 14 bases between. The CDR3 extends over 13 amino acids. The germline gives CDR1 DFQATT, CDR2 SNEGSKA (reference sequence). The CDR3 coding sequence is TGCAGTGCTCCCAATAGGGCCGGCACTGAAGCTTTCTTT. This sequence encodes CSAPNRAGTEAFF.

This clonotype was recorded many times. The chain is built from TRBV7-3 and TRBJ2-2; D might be TRBD1 (6 bases). The V end was cut by 5 bases, the J end by 1 base, with 8 bases between. CDR1 is SGHTA and CDR2 is FQGTGA in the germline V gene. This CDR3 has 14 residues. The CDR3 is CASSQQGNTGELFF. The DNA for the CDR3 is TGTGCCAGCAGCCAACAGGGGAACACCGGGGAGCTGTTTTTT.

This clonotype was observed a few times. The chain is built from TRBV7-2 and TRBJ1-5; D is uncertain. CDR3 length equals 15 residues. Trimming left V 5 bases short and J 3 bases short, with 14 bases between. Germline V gives CDR1 SGHTA, CDR2 FQGNSA. This CDR3 is CASSQGLGINQPQHF. The CDR3 bases are TGTGCCAGCAGCCAAGGGCTAGGGATCAATCAGCCCCAGCATTTT.

This clonotype was picked up many times. The chain uses TRBV20-1 and TRBJ2-2; weak D call: TRBD2 (6 bases). The CDR3 is 16 residues long. V was pared by 3 bases and J by 4 bases, with 18 bases between. CDR1 DFQATT and CDR2 SNEGSKA come from the germline V gene (reference sequence). The CDR3 nucleotides are TGCAGTGCTAGTATGCCCGGGACTGTAGGCACCGGGGAGCTGTTTTTT. Translated, it gives CSASMPGTVGTGELFF.